The T cell receptor beta chain described here comes from a study of T cell responses to AZD1222 COVID-19 vaccine. Method: immunoSEQ multiplex PCR; TCRdb's copy keeps in-frame clones and lacks some. Found here are roughly 100,000 clones, 88% of them singletons; the top ten hold about 9.7%. The CDR3 length is 15 residues. Trimming cost V 4 bases and J 6 bases; bases outside gene matches: 5. The germline gives CDR1 SGHRS, CDR2 YFSETQ. The chain carries TRBV5-1 and TRBJ2-7; TRBD2 aligns across 15 bases. The sequence was obtained from an adult in good health. The source material was peripheral blood, sampled on day 0 of AZD1222 vaccination. The CDR3 nucleotides read TGCGCCAGCAGCGACGGACTAGCGGGAGGGTCCGAGCAGTACTTC. This translates into CASSDGLAGGSEQYF. The full variable domain, completed using reference TRBV5-1 and TRBJ2-7, is KAGVTQTPRYLIKTRGQQVTLSCSPISGHRSVSWYQQTPGQGLQFLFEYFSETQRNKGNFPGRFSGRQFSNSRSEMNVSTLELGDSALYLCASSDGLAGGSEQYFGPGTRLTVT.